Presented here are 3 T cell receptor beta chains from one specimen sequenced in a study of shared clonotypes between healthy human individuals. Using immunoSEQ multiplex PCR, the repertoire was profiled, and TCRdb retains in-frame clones only, with some absent. The data contain some 2,000,000 clones, approximately 95% of them singletons. The sequenced sample was naive CD4+ T cells sorted from blood. Subset noted: CD45RA+ positively selected. All receptors derive from a man younger than 30 in good health.

V gene TRBV5-1 combines with J gene TRBJ1-3, with D maybe TRBD1 (5 bases). Germline CDR1 SGHRS, CDR2 YFSETQ. V shed 4 bases and J shed 8 bases, with 16 bases lying between them. CDR3 size: 14 residues. CDR3 sequence reads: CASSATAGSDTIYF. Here the CDR3 DNA reads TGCGCCAGCAGCGCGACAGCGGGATCGGACACCATATATTTT. The complete variable domain, with remaining parts taken from reference TRBV5-1 and TRBJ1-3, reads KAGVTQTPRYLIKTRGQQVTLSCSPISGHRSVSWYQQTPGQGLQFLFEYFSETQRNKGNFPGRFSGRQFSNSRSEMNVSTLELGDSALYLCASSATAGSDTIYFGEGSWLTVV.

CDR3 coding DNA: TGTGCCAGCAGTTCCACCCAGGTCAGCTCTGGAAACACCATATATTTT. Its protein is CASSSTQVSSGNTIYF. This rearrangement joins TRBV6-5 to TRBJ1-3; no clear D gene. V was trimmed by 4 bases and J by 0 bases, leaving 13 bases between them. The CDR3 contains 16 residues. CDR1 MNHEY and CDR2 SVGAGI come from the germline V gene.

With respect to this clone: The sample contains more than one DNA sequence encoding this CDR3. The V and J genes are TRBV10-3 and TRBJ2-5; D is ambiguous. Germline V gives CDR1 ENHRY, CDR2 SYGVKD. The V gene lost 6 bases and the J gene lost 5 bases, with 7 bases spanning the gap. This CDR3 is built from 11 residues. The CDR3 region is CAISDGETQYF. In nucleotides, the CDR3 is TGTGCCATCAGCGACGGGGAGACCCAGTACTTC.